These 32 T cell receptor beta chains were all obtained from the same sample, sequenced in a study of T cell changes during pregnancy in multiple sclerosis. The protocol was immunoSEQ multiplex PCR, while the TCRdb copy is restricted to in-frame clones and leaves out a portion. This table has about 89,000 clones, 94% appearing once. The sequenced sample was peripheral blood, obtained in the third trimester of pregnancy. These receptors were taken from a female donor with multiple sclerosis, enrolled in a pregnancy study.

J is TRBJ1-2 and V is TRBV10-3; no definite D call. Germline-derived CDR1 and CDR2 are ENHRY and SYGVKD. The ends were cut back, 3 bases at V and 4 bases at J, with 18 bases in the middle. The CDR3 is made up of 16 amino acids. CDR3 in DNA: TGTGCCATCAGTGAAGAGATTTTTGAGAAAACCTATGGCTACACCTTC. This codes for CAISEEIFEKTYGYTF.

The rearrangement uses TRBV27 and TRBJ2-7, with TRBD2 identical over 9 bases. Trimming at V came to 2 bases and at J to 5 bases, leaving 7 bases not matched to a gene. Germline assignment: CDR1 MNHEY and CDR2 SMNVEV (reference sequence). The CDR3 runs 15 residues. The CDR3 is CASSLGGRAIDEQYF. The CDR3 DNA follows: TGTGCCAGCAGTTTAGGCGGGAGGGCCATCGACGAGCAGTACTTC.

The chain joins TRBV28 to TRBJ1-3, with 9 bases matching TRBD1. V shed 2 bases and J 5 bases; nucleotides not matched to a gene: 7. This CDR3 is built from 16 residues. Germline CDR1 is MDHEN and CDR2 is SYDVKM. The DNA for the CDR3 is TGTGCCAGCAGTTTAACGGACAGGGGCATCAGAAACACCATATATTTT. Encoded protein: CASSLTDRGIRNTIYF. Full variable domain (rest looked up from reference TRBV28 and TRBJ1-3): DVKVTQSSRYLVKRTGEKVFLECVQDMDHENMFWYRQDPGLGLRLIYFSYDVKMKEKGDIPEGYSVSREKKERFSLILESASTNQTSMYLCASSLTDRGIRNTIYFGEGSWLTVV.

V and J are TRBV28 and TRBJ2-7; D may be TRBD1 (6 bases). In germline, CDR1 is MDHEN, CDR2 SYDVKM. Trimming removed 7 bases from V and 2 bases from J, with 15 bases in between. This CDR3 spans 14 amino acids. CDR3 region: CASNKPGQAYEQYF. CDR3 nucleotide sequence: TGTGCCAGCAATAAACCGGGACAAGCCTACGAGCAGTACTTC. Supplemented by reference TRBV28 and TRBJ2-7, the full variable domain reads DVKVTQSSRYLVKRTGEKVFLECVQDMDHENMFWYRQDPGLGLRLIYFSYDVKMKEKGDIPEGYSVSREKKERFSLILESASTNQTSMYLCASNKPGQAYEQYFGPGTRLTVT.

The rearrangement uses TRBV2 and TRBJ2-7; D gene uncertain. The CDR3 totals 14 residues. Germline CDR1 SNHLY, CDR2 FYNNEI. Trimming left V 6 bases short and J 2 bases short, with 14 bases between. CDR3 DNA: TGTGCCAGCAGGAAACACAGACAAGCCTACGAGCAGTACTTC. Translation gives CASRKHRQAYEQYF.

This chain connects TRBV30 to TRBJ1-5; no reliable D call. V was trimmed by 5 bases and J by 4 bases, leaving 12 bases between them. The CDR3 consists of 13 residues. The germline CDR1 and CDR2 sequences are GTSNPN and SVGIG (reference sequence). The CDR3 nucleotides read TGTGCCTGGGGAGGGAGCCAGAATCAGCCCCAGCATTTT. It specifies CAWGGSQNQPQHF.

The chain uses TRBV11-2 and TRBJ1-1; tentatively, D is TRBD1 (6 bases). Germline V lookup: CDR1 SGHAT, CDR2 FQNNGV. The CDR3 is made up of 13 amino acids. V was clipped by 4 bases and J by 4 bases, with 10 bases between them. CDR3: CASSSQGGTEAFF. The DNA of the CDR3 is TGTGCCAGCAGCTCACAGGGCGGCACTGAAGCTTTCTTT.

The chain recombines TRBV23-1 with TRBJ2-3, with D possibly TRBD2 on 5 matching bases. TRBV23-1 qualifies as an ORF whose function is uncertain. The V end lost 4 bases, the J end lost 3 bases, and 14 bases lay between the germline ends. The CDR3 consists of 15 residues. CDR3 DNA: TGCGCCAGCAGTCCGGGGATAGACGGTACAGATACGCAGTATTTT. Protein: CASSPGIDGTDTQYF.

V is TRBV4-3 and J is TRBJ1-1; a possible D gene is TRBD1 (6 bases). Trimming took 0 bases from V and 4 from J, leaving 12 bases between them. Germline V lookup: CDR1 LGHNA, CDR2 YSLEER. CDR3 length: 15 residues. In nucleotides, the CDR3 is TGCGCCAGCAGCCAAGATCCGGGGGGCGGCACTGAAGCTTTCTTT. Protein: CASSQDPGGGTEAFF.

J is TRBJ2-3 and V is TRBV30; 11 bases are a match to TRBD2. Germline V lookup: CDR1 GTSNPN, CDR2 SVGIG (reference sequence). This CDR3 region has 14 residues. V lost 5 bases and J lost 4; bases outside the gene matches: 5. This CDR3 reads CAWFSGRGADTQYF. The CDR3 DNA is TGTGCCTGGTTTAGCGGGAGGGGAGCAGATACGCAGTATTTT.

This clone was recorded once. The CDR3 loop reads CASSLPAGAHEQFF. The CDR3 DNA is TGTGCCAGCAGTTTACCAGCGGGAGCCCATGAGCAGTTCTTC. The rearrangement uses TRBV28 and TRBJ2-1; 8 nucleotides agree with TRBD2. The CDR3 covers 14 residues. Trimming at V came to 2 bases and at J to 8 bases, leaving 5 bases not matched to a gene. Germline CDR1 reads MDHEN; CDR2 reads SYDVKM.

In its sample, this clone was seen a few times. This rearrangement joins TRBV7-9 to TRBJ1-5; D remains ambiguous. CDR1 is SEHNR and CDR2 is FQNEAQ in the germline V gene (reference sequence). The length of the CDR3 is 17 residues. Trimming took off 1 base at V and 3 bases at J, with 16 bases between the two ends. As DNA, the CDR3 is TGTGCCAGCAGCTTAGGATCGGGGTCCACCGCCAATCAGCCCCAGCATTTT. This sequence encodes CASSLGSGSTANQPQHF.

The CDR3 nucleotides are TGCGCCAGCAGCGCCGGGACAGGGGGATCCCCTTCCGGCTACACCTTC. This encodes CASSAGTGGSPSGYTF. V usage is TRBV5-1 and J usage is TRBJ1-2; 11 nucleotides agree with TRBD1. This CDR3 has 16 residues. Germline assignment: CDR1 SGHRS and CDR2 YFSETQ. Trimming removed 4 bases from V and 8 bases from J; junction bases left unmatched: 13.

This chain uses TRBV5-6 with TRBJ2-2; D is unresolved. Germline-derived CDR1 and CDR2 are SGHDT and YYEEEE. Trimming removed 0 bases at V and 6 bases at J, with 6 bases between. The CDR3 extends over 13 amino acids. The CDR3 reads CASSLARSGELFF. The CDR3 DNA reads as TGTGCCAGCAGCTTGGCGCGGTCCGGGGAGCTGTTTTTT.

CDR3: CASSLGLEGTQYF. The CDR3 DNA is TGTGCCAGCAGCTTAGGGCTAGAGGGGACCCAGTACTTC. This chain uses TRBV7-9 with TRBJ2-5; weak D call: TRBD2 (5 bases). The V end lost 1 base, the J end lost 7 bases, and 10 bases lay between the germline ends. CDR1 and CDR2 (germline): SEHNR, FQNEAQ (reference sequence). The CDR3 has 13 residues.

The V and J genes are TRBV15 and TRBJ2-5, with TRBD2 matching 8 bases. The CDR3 spans 15 residues. The germline V gene encodes CDR1 LNHNV and CDR2 YYDKDF (reference sequence). Germline trimming cut 0 bases from V and 5 bases from J; bases unmatched to any gene: 5. In DNA, the CDR3 is TGTGCCACCAGCAGAGATATAGGCGGGGGGGAGACCCAGTACTTC. It specifies CATSRDIGGGETQYF. The complete variable domain, with remaining parts taken from reference TRBV15 and TRBJ2-5, reads DAMVIQNPRYQVTQFGKPVTLSCSQTLNHNVMYWYQQKSSQAPKLLFHYYDKDFNNEADTPDNFQSRRPNTSFCFLDIRSPGLGDTAMYLCATSRDIGGGETQYFGPGTRLLVL.

The rearrangement joins TRBV27 to TRBJ2-7, with 14 positions matching TRBD2. CDR3 length equals 14 residues. The J segment lost 5 bases and the V segment lost 4 bases, leaving 1 base of the junction unmatched. Germline CDR1 reads MNHEY; CDR2 reads SMNVEV (reference sequence). The CDR3 DNA follows: TGTGCCAGCAGTTCGGGACTAGCGGGAGACGAGCAGTACTTC. Amino acids: CASSSGLAGDEQYF.

The rearrangement links TRBV30 to TRBJ2-7; 8 positions match TRBD1. After removal of 2 bases from V and 6 bases from J, the junction contained 15 bases not matched to a gene. The V gene's germline CDR1 is GTSNPN and CDR2 SVGIG (reference sequence). The CDR3 extends over 16 amino acids. CDR3 in DNA: TGTGCCTGGAGTACGGACAGGCGGCAGGGGGCGAGCGAGCAGTACTTC. This gives the protein CAWSTDRRQGASEQYF.

The V gene is TRBV7-2, the J gene TRBJ1-2; 8 bases line up with TRBD1. The V and J ends lost 1 base and 2 bases, in that order; junction bases with no gene match: 0. This CDR3 is 14 amino acids long. Germline lookup yields CDR1 SGHTA and CDR2 FQGNSA. CDR3 region: CASSLDRGNYGYTF. CDR3 nucleotide sequence: TGTGCCAGCAGCTTAGACAGGGGGAACTATGGCTACACCTTC. Full variable domain (remainder filled in from reference TRBV7-2 and TRBJ1-2): GAGVSQSPSNKVTEKGKDVELRCDPISGHTALYWYRQSLGQGLEFLIYFQGNSAPDKSGLPSDRFSAERTGGSVSTLTIQRTQQEDSAVYLCASSLDRGNYGYTFGSGTRLTVV.

V gene TRBV7-9 combines with J gene TRBJ2-5; 8 bases map to TRBD2. V trimming: 3 bases; J trimming: 2 bases; junction bases outside the gene matches: 11. The CDR3 covers 17 residues. Germline assignment: CDR1 SEHNR and CDR2 FQNEAQ (reference sequence). CDR3 DNA: TGTGCCAGCAGCTTGGGATCGGGGGGGCGGAGGCAAGAGACCCAGTACTTC. Its protein product is CASSLGSGGRRQETQYF.

This chain connects TRBV7-9 to TRBJ2-3; D is uncertain. CDR3 size: 12 residues. Between the trimmed V and J ends, which lost 3 bases and 4 bases, there was a span of 5 bases. Per germline, CDR1 SEHNR and CDR2 FQNEAQ (reference sequence). The DNA for the CDR3 is TGTGCCAGCAGCTTGGGCGCAGATACGCAGTATTTT. Its translation is CASSLGADTQYF.

This clone was detected only a few times. The chain is built from TRBV7-9 and TRBJ1-1; D remains ambiguous. Trimming shortened V by 1 base and J by 6 bases, and 9 bases separated the two germline ends. The CDR3 contains 13 residues. Germline lookup yields CDR1 SEHNR and CDR2 FQNEAQ (reference sequence). The CDR3 spells CASSLVGVPEAFF. The CDR3 DNA reads as TGTGCCAGCAGCTTAGTGGGCGTCCCTGAAGCTTTCTTT.

The chain recombines TRBV5-6 with TRBJ2-4, with 7 bases identical to TRBD2. V gave up 4 bases and J gave up 2 bases; unmatched junction bases: 15. CDR3 length: 18 amino acids. The germline CDR1 and CDR2 sequences are SGHDT and YYEEEE. The CDR3 nucleotides read TGTGCCAGCAGCACTAAGTGGGGGAGGGCCCGATCCAAAAACATTCAGTACTTC. Translated, it gives CASSTKWGRARSKNIQYF.

J is TRBJ1-4 and V is TRBV2; D is perhaps TRBD1 (6 bases). Germline CDR1 is SNHLY and CDR2 is FYNNEI. The CDR3 is made up of 12 amino acids. V was shortened by 7 bases and J by 7 bases, with 10 bases between the two germline ends. This CDR3 is CASTDSLEKLFF. Here the CDR3 DNA reads TGTGCCAGCACGGACAGCCTTGAAAAACTGTTTTTT.

The chain is built from TRBV9 and TRBJ2-4, with TRBD2 matching over 12 bases. The V segment lost 3 bases and the J segment 8 bases; nucleotides outside the gene matches: 9. Germline CDR1 SGDLS, CDR2 YYNGEE. The CDR3 is made up of 16 amino acids. CDR3 in DNA: TGTGCCAGCAGCGCTACTAGCGGGAGGTGGTTGGACATTCAGTACTTC. It translates to CASSATSGRWLDIQYF.

The V gene is TRBV11-2, the J gene TRBJ2-1; 9 bases map to TRBD2. The V segment lost 0 bases and the J segment 4 bases; nucleotides outside the gene matches: 4. CDR3 length equals 16 residues. Germline lookup yields CDR1 SGHAT and CDR2 FQNNGV. CDR3 residues: CASSLEAAGGYNEQFF. The CDR3, as DNA: TGTGCCAGCAGCTTAGAAGCAGCGGGAGGTTACAATGAGCAGTTCTTC.

The rearrangement uses TRBV11-1 and TRBJ2-3; TRBD1 agrees at 9 bases. V lost 7 bases, J lost 6 bases, and 17 bases stayed unmatched. Germline-derived CDR1 and CDR2 are SGHAT and FQDESV (reference sequence). This CDR3 is built from 17 residues. The CDR3 sequence is CASTYRHPGQGSDTQYF. CDR3 in DNA: TGTGCCAGCACTTATAGACATCCGGGACAGGGCTCGGATACGCAGTATTTT.

The J gene is TRBJ2-7, the V gene TRBV28; 7 nucleotides line up with TRBD2. CDR3 length equals 15 residues. The germline V gene encodes CDR1 MDHEN and CDR2 SYDVKM. Losses at the gene ends were 6 bases for V and 7 bases for J; bases not matched to a gene: 15. The CDR3 reads CASRPTSRTFAEQYF. Written as DNA, the CDR3 is TGTGCCAGCAGGCCGACTAGCCGCACATTCGCGGAGCAGTACTTC.

The rearrangement uses TRBV6-6 and TRBJ1-5, with TRBD1 matching over 7 bases. Per the germline V gene, CDR1 is MNHNY and CDR2 is SVGAGI (reference sequence). Germline trimming cut 0 bases from V and 4 bases from J; bases unmatched to any gene: 3. CDR3 length equals 15 residues. CDR3: CASSYSGQQNQPQHF. The CDR3 DNA sequence: TGTGCCAGCAGTTACTCGGGACAGCAGAATCAGCCCCAGCATTTT.

This clone showed up just once. The chain joins TRBV5-6 to TRBJ2-1; the match to TRBD2 covers 8 bases. Trimming took 4 bases from V and 10 from J; bases not matched to a gene: 25. This CDR3 is built from 19 residues. In germline, CDR1 is SGHDT, CDR2 YYEEEE. The DNA for the CDR3 is TGTGCCAGCAGCCCGGAATACGGGTTAAGCGGGAGTGGTGGGGAGGAGCAGTTCTTC. Its protein is CASSPEYGLSGSGGEEQFF.

The CDR3 spells CASSQGGPTYNEQFF. In DNA form, the CDR3 reads TGTGCCAGCAGCCAGGGGGGCCCCACCTACAATGAGCAGTTCTTC. The rearrangement joins TRBV5-4 to TRBJ2-1; possible D gene TRBD1, 7 bases. The CDR3 length is 15 residues. Germline CDR1 is SGHNT and CDR2 is YYREEE (reference sequence). The V end was cut by 4 bases, the J end by 2 bases, with 13 bases between.

This chain joins TRBV18 and TRBJ2-7; tentative D call: TRBD1 (5 bases). This CDR3 contains 14 residues. Trimming took off 4 bases at V and 0 bases at J, with 10 bases between the two ends. The germline V gene encodes CDR1 KGHSH and CDR2 LQKENI. CDR3 bases: TGTGCCAGCTCACAGGACATGAGCTCCTACGAGCAGTACTTC. Protein: CASSQDMSSYEQYF. The full variable domain, in which reference TRBV18 and TRBJ2-7 provide the parts outside the CDR3, is NAGVMQNPRHLVRRRGQEARLRCSPMKGHSHVYWYRQLPEEGLKFMVYLQKENIIDESGMPKERFSAEFPKEGPSILRIQQVVRGDSAAYFCASSQDMSSYEQYFGPGTRLTVT.